The subject of this entry is one T cell receptor beta chain. The data originate from a study of CD8+ T cells in alopecia areata. RNA extraction and reverse transcription yielded cDNA as sequencing template. Sequencing used immunoSEQ multiplex PCR; TCRdb keeps in-frame clones, though not all of them. The sample includes 200,000 or so clones, approximately 60% of them seen just once. The CDR3 is made up of 15 amino acids. Germline V gene data show CDR1 as SGDLS and CDR2 as YYNGEE. Trimming took 0 bases from V and 1 from J; bases not matched to a gene: 0. The material sequenced was CD8+ T cells sorted from blood. This clonotype was obtained from a human donor in good health. This chain connects TRBV9 to TRBJ2-7, with 11 bases aligning to TRBD2. CDR3 sequence (DNA): TGTGCCAGCAGCGTAGGACTAGCGGGGTCCTACGAGCAGTACTTC. Amino acids: CASSVGLAGSYEQYF.